Sample share makes the clone carrying this T cell receptor (beta chain) medium-sized. The target antigen is unknown. The sample originates from a study of OX40 agonist ivuxolimab in advanced cancers. Study-wide background: An agonistic human IgG2 monoclonal antibody against OX40 (CD134) was given. The patients received ivuxolimab by intravenous route every 2 weeks at 0.01 to 10 mg/kg.

Here immunoSEQ multiplex PCR was the method, and the copy in TCRdb shows in-frame clones only, minus some. Of around 20,000 clones listed, 74% are singletons. CDR3 length equals 13 residues. Germline V gene sequence: CDR1 LNHDA, CDR2 SQIVND (reference sequence). V gave up 3 bases and J gave up 5 bases, with 7 bases separating them. Study observations and caveats: Expanded clones were, on average, more numerous in CD8+ T cells than in CD4+.

The chain joins TRBV19 to TRBJ2-2; D is undetermined. Specimen: CD4+ or CD8+ T cells sorted from blood, collected in a trial of the OX40 agonist ivuxolimab. The clonotype was recovered from an adult with an advanced solid tumor such as melanoma, head and neck, liver or kidney cancer. The CDR3 reads CASSIFKTGELFF. The CDR3 coding sequence is TGTGCCAGTAGTATTTTCAAAACCGGGGAGCTGTTTTTT.